Listed here are 32 T cell receptor beta chains from one sample, sequenced in a study of control samples from healthy donors and cancer patients. The protocol was immunoSEQ multiplex PCR, while the TCRdb copy is restricted to in-frame clones and leaves out a portion. The profile shows 180,000 or so clones, around 91% of them singletons. Sequencing used blood. These receptors came from a woman aged 25 to 39 in good health.

This chain links TRBV7-8 with TRBJ2-7; TRBD1 is a possible D gene (6 bases). The CDR3 has 15 amino acids. Germline CDR1 is SGHVS and CDR2 is FQNEAQ. The V end was cut by 1 base, the J end by 2 bases, with 12 bases between. The CDR3 region has the DNA TGTGCCAGCAGCTTAGGGAACAGGGTCCCCTACGAGCAGTACTTC. It encodes CASSLGNRVPYEQYF.

V and J are TRBV15 and TRBJ1-1, with D possibly matching TRBD1 (5 bases). V lost 1 base, J lost 1 base, and 7 bases lay in between. The germline CDR1 and CDR2 sequences are LNHNV and YYDKDF (reference sequence). This CDR3 has 14 amino acids. The CDR3 sequence is CATSRAQGNTEAFF. CDR3 sequence (DNA): TGTGCCACCAGCAGAGCCCAGGGGAACACTGAAGCTTTCTTT.

The gene calls are TRBV18 and TRBJ2-1, with 11 bases lining up with TRBD2. The trim removed 1 base at V and 3 bases at J, leaving 8 bases unmatched. This CDR3 has 18 residues. Germline V gene lookup returns CDR1 KGHSH and CDR2 LQKENI. CDR3 DNA: TGTGCCAGCTCACCACGGCCTAGCGGGAGGTTTGGCTACAATGAGCAGTTCTTC. Amino acids: CASSPRPSGRFGYNEQFF.

The chain has TRBV21-1 and TRBJ2-1; the table's D gene call, TRBD2, was not cross checked with the DNA. TRBV21-1 is described as a pseudogene. CDR3 length: 16 residues. CDR3 sequence: CASSKAGTSVNNEQFF. The DNA for the CDR3 is TGTGCCAGCAGCAAAGCCGGGACTAGCGTGAACAATGAGCAGTTCTTC.

CDR3 nucleotides: TGTGCCAGCAGTACCCGACAGGGATATAATTCACCCCTCCACTTT. Translating it yields CASSTRQGYNSPLHF. J is TRBJ1-6 and V is TRBV27, with 7 bases matching TRBD1. The CDR3 runs to 15 residues. V was clipped by 5 bases and J by 4 bases; unmatched bases: 5. Looked up from germline, CDR1 is MNHEY and CDR2 is SMNVEV (reference sequence).

The chain has TRBV6-5 and TRBJ2-1; 8 bases agree with TRBD2. The germline CDR1 and CDR2 sequences are MNHEY and SVGAGI. The CDR3 sequence is 14 residues long. J lost 6 bases, V lost 6 bases, and 7 bases had no gene match. The CDR3 spells CASSTGTRGNEQFF. DNA of the CDR3: TGTGCCAGCAGCACCGGGACTAGGGGCAATGAGCAGTTCTTC.

The chain carries TRBV4-2 and TRBJ2-1; 10 bases agree with TRBD2. The CDR3 length is 16 residues. CDR1 and CDR2 (germline): LGHNA, YNFKEQ. With V trimmed by 1 base and J by 5 bases, 5 bases remained unmatched. The CDR3 loop is CASSQAGSGGDNEQFF. CDR3 sequence (DNA): TGTGCCAGCAGCCAAGCGGGGAGCGGGGGGGACAATGAGCAGTTCTTC.

With regard to this clone: Distinct nucleotide sequences in the sample also encode this CDR3. The gene calls are TRBV27 and TRBJ2-7, with D perhaps matching TRBD1 (7 bases). The CDR3 consists of 14 residues. Looked up from germline, CDR1 is MNHEY and CDR2 is SMNVEV (reference sequence). V lost 2 bases and J 4 bases, leaving 12 bases between the germline ends. The chain's CDR3 is CASSLGRGEYEQYF. The CDR3 DNA is TGTGCCAGCAGTTTAGGCAGGGGGGAATACGAGCAGTACTTC.

V usage is TRBV2 and J usage is TRBJ1-3, with 8 bases matching TRBD1. The V and J ends lost 6 bases and 6 bases, in that order; junction bases with no gene match: 1. There are 12 residues in the CDR3. Per the germline V gene, CDR1 is SNHLY and CDR2 is FYNNEI. CDR3 sequence: CASRTGANTIYF. CDR3 DNA: TGTGCCAGCAGGACAGGGGCAAACACCATATATTTT.

This chain links TRBV15 with TRBJ2-5; unclear D gene. CDR1 is LNHNV, CDR2 YYDKDF, per germline (reference sequence). Trimming pared 0 bases from V and 5 bases from J, leaving 7 bases between. The CDR3 covers 13 residues. The CDR3 nucleotides are TGTGCCACCAGCAGAGATAGGTGGGAGACCCAGTACTTC. This sequence encodes CATSRDRWETQYF.

J is TRBJ2-1 and V is TRBV28; 8 nucleotides line up with TRBD2. The V gene end was trimmed by 2 bases and the J gene end by 5 bases; junction bases not matched to a gene: 5. Germline CDR1 and CDR2: MDHEN and SYDVKM. The CDR3 has 15 residues. CDR3: CASSLQRERDNEQFF. DNA for the CDR3: TGTGCCAGCAGTTTACAGCGGGAGAGGGACAATGAGCAGTTCTTC.

This chain links TRBV5-4 with TRBJ2-7; maybe TRBD1 (5 bases). This CDR3 has 16 residues. Germline-derived CDR1 and CDR2 are SGHNT and YYREEE (reference sequence). V was cut by 0 bases and J by 3 bases, with 16 bases left in between. In nucleotides, the CDR3 is TGTGCCAGCAGCTTGGGACAGTCCCCCTCTAGCTACGAGCAGTACTTC. This translates into CASSLGQSPSSYEQYF.

Here the CDR3 reads CASSLWASGAYEQYF. In nucleotides, the CDR3 is TGTGCCAGCAGTTTATGGGCTAGCGGGGCCTACGAGCAGTACTTC. The chain has TRBV28 and TRBJ2-7, with 9 bases lining up with TRBD2. CDR1 is MDHEN and CDR2 is SYDVKM in the germline V gene. Germline trimming cut 0 bases from V and 2 bases from J; bases unmatched to any gene: 2. This CDR3 is 15 amino acids long.

The V call is TRBV28, the J call TRBJ2-5; 9 bases fit TRBD2. This CDR3 is 15 amino acids long. Losses at the gene ends were 5 bases for V and 1 base for J; bases not matched to a gene: 5. Per germline, CDR1 MDHEN and CDR2 SYDVKM. CDR3 nucleotide sequence: TGTGCCAGCAGTCCCCTAGCGGGACCCCAAGAGACCCAGTACTTC. It specifies CASSPLAGPQETQYF.

This sequence joins TRBV11-3 and TRBJ1-5; TRBD1 agrees at 8 bases. CDR1 is SGHNT, CDR2 YENEEA, per germline. The CDR3 is made up of 15 amino acids. V trimming: 4 bases; J trimming: 2 bases; junction bases outside the gene matches: 4. This CDR3 is CASSSPDRGNQPQHF. As DNA, the CDR3 is TGTGCCAGCAGCTCACCGGACAGGGGCAATCAGCCCCAGCATTTT.

The chain has TRBV6-1 and TRBJ1-1; D gene uncertain. Trimming took 0 bases from V and 1 from J, leaving 6 bases between them. The CDR3 loop spans 14 amino acids. Germline assignment: CDR1 MNHNS and CDR2 SASEGT. The chain's CDR3 is CASSEARRNTEAFF. In nucleotides, the CDR3 is TGTGCCAGCAGTGAAGCCCGCAGGAACACTGAAGCTTTCTTT.

The genes are TRBV12-3 or TRBV12-4 and TRBJ2-7, with no clear D. V was cut by 3 bases and J by 4 bases, with 10 bases left in between. CDR3 length equals 13 residues. In DNA, the CDR3 is TGTGCCAGCAGTTTTGGTACCTTATACGAGCAGTACTTC. This encodes CASSFGTLYEQYF.

This sequence joins TRBV20-1 and TRBJ1-1, with D hard to call. V gave up 6 bases and J gave up 1 base, with 6 bases separating them. Germline CDR1 DFQATT, CDR2 SNEGSKA (reference sequence). The CDR3 extends over 11 amino acids. CDR3: CSAHRNTEAFF. DNA for the CDR3: TGCAGTGCCCACAGGAACACTGAAGCTTTCTTT.

The J gene is TRBJ2-1, the V gene TRBV3-1 (or the pseudogene TRBV3-2); perhaps TRBD1 as D (6 bases). Germline lookup yields CDR1 LGHDT and CDR2 YNNKEL (reference sequence). Trimming shortened V by 0 bases and J by 4 bases, and 10 bases separated the two germline ends. The CDR3 runs 15 residues. DNA of the CDR3: TGTGCCAGCAGCCAAGATGAACAGGGTTACAATGAGCAGTTCTTC. This sequence encodes CASSQDEQGYNEQFF.

The chain carries TRBV4-1 and TRBJ1-1, with D possibly being TRBD1 (5 bases). The CDR3 loop spans 15 amino acids. Germline values: CDR1 MGHRA, CDR2 YSYEKL. Trimming removed 2 bases at V and 0 bases at J, with 10 bases between. The CDR3 sequence is CASSQPDSMNTEAFF. The CDR3 nucleotides are TGCGCCAGCAGCCAACCCGACAGCATGAACACTGAAGCTTTCTTT.

The chain couples TRBV7-9 to TRBJ1-1; D gene ambiguous. Deletions cut 6 bases from V and 1 base from J, with 9 bases between. This CDR3 region has 13 residues. The V gene's germline CDR1 is SEHNR and CDR2 FQNEAQ (reference sequence). CDR3 DNA sequence: TGTGCCAGCAGGGATGCCAGGAACACTGAAGCTTTCTTT. Amino acids: CASRDARNTEAFF. The whole variable domain, filled in from reference TRBV7-9 and TRBJ1-1, reads DTGVSQNPRHKITKRGQNVTFRCDPISEHNRLYWYRQTLGQGPEFLTYFQNEAQLEKSRLLSDRFSAERPKGSFSTLEIQRTEQGDSAMYLCASRDARNTEAFFGQGTRLTVV.

This clone came up once. The chain employs TRBV5-5 and TRBJ1-1; 9 bases map to TRBD1. Germline assignment: CDR1 SGHKS and CDR2 YYEKEE (reference sequence). Trimming took 5 bases from V and 10 from J; bases not matched to a gene: 3. CDR3 length: 11 residues. The CDR3 sequence is CASRGQGRAFF. CDR3 nucleotides: TGTGCCAGCAGGGGACAGGGTAGAGCTTTCTTT.

The chain joins TRBV5-1 to TRBJ2-4; D perhaps matches TRBD1 (5 bases). V was clipped by 2 bases and J by 7 bases, with 13 bases between them. The CDR3 is 14 residues long. The germline V gene has CDR1 SGHRS and CDR2 YFSETQ. CDR3 nucleotides: TGCGCCAGCAGCTTTGGGCAGGGTACCAACATTCAGTACTTC. Translated, it gives CASSFGQGTNIQYF.

The V call is TRBV6-5, the J call TRBJ1-1; D is unclear. Trimming removed 0 bases from V and 5 bases from J, with 7 bases in between. CDR1 MNHEY and CDR2 SVGAGI come from the germline V gene. The CDR3 contains 13 residues. CDR3 loop: CASSYSQLTEAFF. In DNA, the CDR3 is TGTGCCAGCAGTTACTCTCAATTAACTGAAGCTTTCTTT.

The rearrangement links TRBV6-6 to TRBJ2-7; TRBD1 agrees at 7 bases. This CDR3 has 15 amino acids. From germline, CDR1 is MNHNY and CDR2 SVGAGI (reference sequence). V shed 7 bases and J 1 base; nucleotides not matched to a gene: 10. The CDR3 region is CASTFEGTASYEQYF. The CDR3 nucleotides are TGTGCCAGCACCTTTGAGGGGACAGCGTCCTACGAGCAGTACTTC.

In this sample, this clone turned up once. The V call is TRBV28, the J call TRBJ2-5; possibly TRBD2 for D (6 bases). Trimming stripped 8 bases from V and 4 bases from J, with 8 bases between. The CDR3 loop spans 11 amino acids. Germline V gene lookup returns CDR1 MDHEN and CDR2 SYDVKM. CDR3 sequence (DNA): TGTGCCAGCCGAGCGGGAGAGACCCAGTACTTC. This translates into CASRAGETQYF.

This chain joins TRBV28 and TRBJ2-7; 10 bases are shared with TRBD1. The CDR3 extends over 15 amino acids. Germline trimming cut 6 bases from V and 2 bases from J; bases unmatched to any gene: 7. Germline lookup yields CDR1 MDHEN and CDR2 SYDVKM. The CDR3 DNA reads as TGTGCCAGCAGACGCGACAGGGGGCGAACCTACGAGCAGTACTTC. Residues: CASRRDRGRTYEQYF.

This chain uses TRBV6-5 with TRBJ1-6; D is ambiguous. The CDR3 totals 15 residues. Trimming cost V 3 bases and J 1 base, with 7 bases left between them. The germline CDR1 and CDR2 sequences are MNHEY and SVGAGI. CDR3 bases: TGTGCCAGCAGTTATGGGAGGTCCTATAATTCACCCCTCCACTTT. The encoded protein is CASSYGRSYNSPLHF.

This chain joins TRBV7-2 and TRBJ2-6; the D is unclear. The germline gives CDR1 SGHTA, CDR2 FQGNSA. V was trimmed by 5 bases and J by 2 bases, leaving 7 bases between them. This CDR3 region has 14 residues. DNA of the CDR3: TGTGCCAGCAGCGGGCAACCTGGGGCCAACGTCCTGACTTTC. Translation: CASSGQPGANVLTF.

The V and J genes are TRBV28 and TRBJ2-5, with 8 bases lining up with TRBD2. Germline V gene sequence: CDR1 MDHEN, CDR2 SYDVKM. V dropped 2 bases and J dropped 1; count of bases not matched to a gene: 3. The CDR3 totals 15 residues. CDR3 nucleotides: TGTGCCAGCAGTTTACGCGGGACTAGCCAAGAGACCCAGTACTTC. This sequence encodes CASSLRGTSQETQYF.

The genes are TRBV5-1 and TRBJ1-2; 7 positions match TRBD1. The germline V gene encodes CDR1 SGHRS and CDR2 YFSETQ. The CDR3 has 13 residues. The junction had 4 bases not matched to a gene; V was cut back by 4 bases and J by 4 bases. The CDR3 protein is CASSPTGPYGYTF. In DNA form, the CDR3 reads TGCGCCAGCAGCCCGACAGGGCCCTATGGCTACACCTTC.

For this clone: This same CDR3 is encoded by further DNA sequences in the sample. J is TRBJ2-7 and V is TRBV7-9, with 8 bases lining up with TRBD1. Germline V lookup: CDR1 SEHNR, CDR2 FQNEAQ (reference sequence). This CDR3 is built from 12 residues. V trimming: 5 bases; J trimming: 5 bases; junction bases outside the gene matches: 2. The CDR3 loop is CASSETGDEQYF. The CDR3 DNA follows: TGTGCCAGCAGCGAGACAGGGGACGAGCAGTACTTC.